Reported below is one T cell receptor (beta chain). Its antigen remains unknown. The protocol was immunoSEQ multiplex PCR, while the TCRdb copy is restricted to in-frame clones and leaves out a portion. This sample has about 120,000 clones, with about 88% found just once. V lost 3 bases, J lost 4 bases, and 5 bases stayed unmatched. CDR1 is KGHSH and CDR2 is LQKENI in the germline V gene. This CDR3 has 15 amino acids. This entry belongs to a study of T cell responses to AZD1222 COVID-19 vaccine. Broader study findings: A reported finding is that nearly half of spike-specific TCRs target unmutated variant regions. Elevations in Spike-specific TCR breadth and depth followed administration of two AZD1222 doses.

The sequence came from an adult in good health. The genes are TRBV18 and TRBJ2-3, with TRBD2 matching 9 bases. This sample comprised peripheral blood, obtained on day 0 of AZD1222 vaccination. CDR3 loop: CASSPLAGEADTQYF. DNA for the CDR3: TGTGCCAGCTCACCTTTAGCGGGAGAGGCAGATACGCAGTATTTT. The variable domain in full, with the rest retrieved from reference TRBV18 and TRBJ2-3, is NAGVMQNPRHLVRRRGQEARLRCSPMKGHSHVYWYRQLPEEGLKFMVYLQKENIIDESGMPKERFSAEFPKEGPSILRIQQVVRGDSAAYFCASSPLAGEADTQYFGPGTRLTVL.